The rows below give T cell receptor beta chains drawn from one sample of a study of cytomegalovirus exposure and HLA in healthy donors. The protocol was immunoSEQ multiplex PCR, while the TCRdb copy is restricted to in-frame clones and leaves out a portion. This table holds 150,000 to 200,000 clones, about 77% found once. The sample was PBMCs. The source is a female donor in good health and CMV-seronegative. CDR3s include the opening cysteine and the closing phenylalanine or tryptophan. A D gene is named only where the DNA matches it firmly. Part of the rows lack a size; the others show once, few, many or a class for expanded clones.

>TRBV7-2|-|TRBD1|TRBJ1-2
TGTGCCAGCAGTTCGGACAGGGGGTTTTATGGCTACACCTTC
CASSSDRGFYGYTF
>TRBV5-1|-|-|TRBJ1-5
TGCGCCAGCAGCGTTTCGGAGAATCAGCCCCAGCATTTT
CASSVSENQPQHF
>TRBV7-8|-|-|TRBJ2-3
TGTGCCAGCAGCTTAGGAGCACTACATACGCAGTATTTT
CASSLGALHTQYF
>TRBV2|-|TRBD2|TRBJ2-3
TGTGCCAGCAGTGCGGCGGGGGGCACAGATACGCAGTATTTT
CASSAAGGTDTQYF
>TRBV7-2|few|-|TRBJ1-1
TGTGCCAGCAGCTCGAGGTTCATGAACACTGAAGCTTTCTTT
CASSSRFMNTEAFF
>TRBV9|-|-|TRBJ1-4
TGTGCCAGCAGCGTAGAAGGCAGCGGGTCCGAAAAACTGTTTTTT
CASSVEGSGSEKLFF
>TRBV27|-|TRBD1|TRBJ2-2
TGTGCCAGCAGTTTTTCGGGACAGGGGACCGGGGAGCTGTTTTTT
CASSFSGQGTGELFF
>TRBV13|-|TRBD2|TRBJ2-3
TGTGCCAGCAGCTTGGGACTAGTGGGTTCATTGATGGGCACAGATACGCAGTATTTT
CASSLGLVGSLMGTDTQYF
>TRBV15|once|TRBD1|TRBJ1-2
TGTGCCACCAGCAGAGGCCAGGGGGCTGGTGGCTACACCTTC
CATSRGQGAGGYTF
>TRBV14|-|TRBD1|TRBJ2-7
TGTGCCAGCAGCCAAGCACCACCGGACAGGGACTCCTACGAGCAGTACTTC
CASSQAPPDRDSYEQYF
>TRBV27|-|TRBD1|TRBJ1-5
TGTGCCAGCAGTTTCGGGTATACAGGGGAAGGTCAGCCCCAGCATTTT
CASSFGYTGEGQPQHF
>TRBV5-1|few|-|TRBJ2-1
TGCGCCAGCAGCTTGGGGCAGCTCAGGACAACGACCTACAATGAGCAGTTCTTC
CASSLGQLRTTTYNEQFF
>TRBV20-1|once|-|TRBJ2-7
TGCAGTGCTGGAGGAGGTTACGAGCAGTACTTC
CSAGGGYEQYF
>TRBV19|-|TRBD1|TRBJ2-2
TGTGCCAGTAGCCGACAGGGCGGGGAGCTGTTTTTT
CASSRQGGELFF
>TRBV5-1|-|TRBD2|TRBJ2-1
TGCGCCAGCAGCCCTCGACTAGCGGGGGGCCTCAATGAGCAGTTCTTC
CASSPRLAGGLNEQFF
>TRBV7-9|-|TRBD1|TRBJ2-3
TGTGCCAGCAGCCCCCTAAGGGGGCCAGATACGCAGTATTTT
CASSPLRGPDTQYF
>TRBV19|-|-|TRBJ2-7
TGTGCCAGTAGTATAGGGCAGGGACAACTCTACGAGCAGTACTTC
CASSIGQGQLYEQYF